The following is a T cell receptor (beta chain) sequence with its context. Its matching antigen is unknown. TCRdb re-derived calls from the reads in MiXCR, one entry per CDR3 protein. The sample holds 90,000 to 120,000 distinct CDR3 sequences, under 25% seen once. Germline V CDR1 and CDR2: SEHNR, FQNEAQ (reference sequence). CDR3 length equals 12 residues. V was shortened by 5 bases and J by 5 bases, with 7 bases between the two germline ends. This sample was included in a study of T cell repertoires in cytomegalovirus infection. Study conclusions and caveats: Summed frequency of shared TCR beta families picked out CMV carriers who also had the relevant HLA. It was HLA-C-restricted CMV-specific TCR beta clonotypes that dominated the response ex vivo.

Sequenced material: CD8+ T cells from PBMCs. J is TRBJ2-1 and V is TRBV7-9; D is undetermined. The receptor's source is a human donor in good health (CMV status not recorded). Some clones in this sample may be carry-over from other donors' samples. CDR3 nucleotide sequence: TGTGCCAGCAGCCCTTCCCACAATGAGCAGTTCTTC. Translated: CASSPSHNEQFF.